Sequencing of this T cell receptor (beta chain) was carried out in a study of blood T cell repertoires in COVID-19. Study-wide background: Donors in the United States, Italy and Spain gave samples during acute or convalescent COVID-19.

Looked up from germline, CDR1 is SGHTA and CDR2 is FQGNSA. V was pared by 1 base and J by 3 bases, with 10 bases between. The CDR3 extends over 15 amino acids. As concerns this clone: This sample also contains other DNA sequences that code for the same CDR3.

Source study methods: Counts of nucleated cells, estimated from reference gene primer amplification, were obtained. Method: immunoSEQ multiplex PCR; TCRdb's copy keeps in-frame clones and lacks some. That table furnishes V, J and clone size, whereas the DNA furnished D and trimming. The data hold roughly 280,000 clones, with around 78% observed a single time. This clonotype was obtained from a man in his sixties who had recovered from COVID-19. Specimen: peripheral blood. The chain employs TRBV7-2 and TRBJ1-5; D possibly corresponds to TRBD1 (5 bases). CDR3 DNA sequence: TGTGCCAGCAGCTTAGGGGGCCAGCACAATCAGCCCCAGCATTTT. Translating it yields CASSLGGQHNQPQHF.